The clone carrying this T cell receptor (delta chain) turned up a few times. The protein TCRdb lists belongs to a much larger clone and differs from this DNA's translation at residue 6, which points to a read error; the protein shown is made from the DNA. These data belong to a study of gamma-delta T cells after stem cell transplantation. TCRdb reanalyzed the RT-PCR reads using CATT. The top ten hold 35% to 45% of the sample, which has over a thousand delta-chain clones, 1.5% to 2% seen once. The CDR3 has 24 amino acids. The germline V gene has CDR1 GEAIGNYY and CDR2 EKD. The V gene end was trimmed by 0 bases and the J gene end by 0 bases; junction bases not matched to a gene: 30.

This sequence originates from a human donor. It is not recorded whose cells these are; they may come from a transplant donor. The chain couples TRDV2 to TRDJ1, with 7 bases identical to TRDD3. Sample: gamma-delta T cells. This chain's CDR3 is CACDTAGLQGGGSNRRGDTDKLIF. DNA of the CDR3: TGTGCCTGTGACACCGCTGGCCTACAGGGGGGGGGATCCAACAGACGTGGGGACACCGATAAACTCATCTTT.